Below are 14 T cell receptor beta chains sequenced from a single sample in a study of radiotherapy plus CTLA-4 blockade in lung cancer. The assay was immunoSEQ multiplex PCR, and TCRdb's table has in-frame clones only and misses some. Counted here are about 73,000 clones, more than 75% occurring once; the ten biggest clones make up 40%. The material sequenced was peripheral blood, taken from a patient treated with radiotherapy plus ipilimumab. These receptors all stem from a human donor with non-small cell lung cancer that progressed on radiotherapy plus ipilimumab.

This rearrangement joins TRBV10-2 to TRBJ2-5, with D perhaps matching TRBD2 (6 bases). The CDR3 is 15 residues long. Germline V gene sequence: CDR1 WSHSY, CDR2 SAAADI. V was trimmed by 2 bases and J by 1 base, leaving 11 bases between them. CDR3 sequence (DNA): TGCGCCAGCAGTGAGACGGGAGCCTTCCAAGAGACCCAGTACTTC. Protein: CASSETGAFQETQYF.

J is TRBJ2-1 and V is TRBV5-1; 7 bases line up with TRBD2. V was clipped by 0 bases and J by 4 bases; unmatched bases: 7. CDR3 length equals 16 residues. CDR1 is SGHRS, CDR2 YFSETQ, per germline. The CDR3 DNA reads as TGCGCCAGCAGCTTGGGACCAGCGGGAACTTACAATGAGCAGTTCTTC. This encodes CASSLGPAGTYNEQFF.

The chain uses TRBV5-1 and TRBJ2-1, with TRBD2 identical over 10 bases. The CDR3 runs 16 residues. The V gene end was trimmed by 3 bases and the J gene end by 2 bases; junction bases not matched to a gene: 5. The germline gives CDR1 SGHRS, CDR2 YFSETQ. The CDR3 loop reads CASSSSGRVPYNEQFF. The CDR3 DNA is TGCGCCAGCAGCTCTAGCGGGAGAGTCCCCTACAATGAGCAGTTCTTC.

The rearrangement joins TRBV19 to TRBJ2-5; TRBD1 aligns across 9 bases. The trim removed 4 bases at V and 5 bases at J, leaving 8 bases unmatched. Germline values: CDR1 LNHDA, CDR2 SQIVND (reference sequence). This CDR3 has 15 amino acids. CDR3 nucleotides: TGTGCCAGTAGTAACACCGGGACAGGGAGTGAGACCCAGTACTTC. This gives the protein CASSNTGTGSETQYF.

The chain recombines TRBV6-4 with TRBJ1-3; D is possibly TRBD1 (6 bases). Trimming removed 2 bases from V and 2 bases from J, with 13 bases in between. Germline CDR1 is MRHNA and CDR2 is SNTAGT. The CDR3 consists of 16 residues. CDR3 bases: TGTGCCAGCAGTGACCCCGGGGGGCACCCTGGAAACACCATATATTTT. Amino acids: CASSDPGGHPGNTIYF.

This chain joins TRBV10-3 and TRBJ1-2; D is uncertain. The CDR3 loop spans 12 amino acids. V lost 2 bases and J lost 8, with 9 bases in between. Per germline, CDR1 ENHRY and CDR2 SYGVKD. CDR3 bases: TGTGCCATCAGTGAGACTGGACCGGGCTACACCTTC. Residues: CAISETGPGYTF.

V is TRBV18 and J is TRBJ2-7, with 7 bases identical to TRBD2. CDR1 and CDR2 from the germline V gene are KGHSH and LQKENI. This CDR3 has 16 residues. Unmatched junction bases numbered 10, after V lost 1 base and J lost 4 bases. CDR3: CASSPLSSGVPYEQYF. Here the CDR3 DNA reads TGTGCCAGCTCACCACTTAGCAGCGGGGTTCCATACGAGCAGTACTTC. The full variable domain, with the rest looked up from reference TRBV18 and TRBJ2-7, is NAGVMQNPRHLVRRRGQEARLRCSPMKGHSHVYWYRQLPEEGLKFMVYLQKENIIDESGMPKERFSAEFPKEGPSILRIQQVVRGDSAAYFCASSPLSSGVPYEQYFGPGTRLTVT.

There are a few counts of this clone. This chain uses TRBV30 with TRBJ2-1; D unclear. V was shortened by 4 bases and J by 3 bases, with 19 bases between the two germline ends. The CDR3 loop spans 16 amino acids. Germline V CDR1 and CDR2: GTSNPN, SVGIG (reference sequence). The CDR3 region is CAWTLPFGVHYNEQFF. The CDR3 DNA follows: TGTGCCTGGACCCTCCCCTTCGGAGTTCACTACAATGAGCAGTTCTTC.

The genes are TRBV28 and TRBJ2-3, with TRBD2 matching 8 bases. The germline gives CDR1 MDHEN, CDR2 SYDVKM. With V trimmed by 7 bases and J by 3 bases, 9 bases remained unmatched. The CDR3 runs to 15 residues. The CDR3 region has the DNA TGTGCCAGCACCAAAAGGGGCGGGGGGACAGATACGCAGTATTTT. Protein product: CASTKRGGGTDTQYF.

The chain couples TRBV7-3 to TRBJ2-5; D ambiguous. Per the germline V gene, CDR1 is SGHTA and CDR2 is FQGTGA. Trimming shortened V by 2 bases and J by 2 bases, and 6 bases separated the two germline ends. This CDR3 is built from 13 residues. The CDR3 reads CASSLQVQETQYF. CDR3 bases: TGTGCCAGCAGCTTACAGGTACAAGAGACCCAGTACTTC.

This rearrangement joins TRBV28 to TRBJ2-3; D gene ambiguous. CDR3 length: 16 amino acids. Germline-derived CDR1 and CDR2 are MDHEN and SYDVKM. V was clipped by 4 bases and J by 4 bases, with 18 bases between them. The CDR3 nucleotides read TGTGCCAGCAGTTCCTTCCGGGTGGTAGCTCCAGATACGCAGTATTTT. It translates to CASSSFRVVAPDTQYF.

The chain couples TRBV29-1 to TRBJ2-3, with 7 bases identical to TRBD1. The CDR3 consists of 15 residues. Germline values: CDR1 SQVTM, CDR2 ANQGSEA. After removal of 2 bases from V and 0 bases from J, the junction contained 5 bases not matched to a gene. The CDR3 sequence is CSVEPGTVSTDTQYF. The CDR3 coding sequence is TGCAGCGTTGAACCCGGGACAGTGAGCACAGATACGCAGTATTTT.

The chain has TRBV2 and TRBJ2-1; D might be TRBD1 or TRBD2, each matching 5 bases. This CDR3 contains 14 residues. Germline lookup yields CDR1 SNHLY and CDR2 FYNNEI. Trimming cost V 10 bases and J 7 bases, with 20 bases left between them. The CDR3 sequence is CATFKAGARNEQFF. The CDR3 DNA is TGTGCCACCTTCAAGGCCGGGGCGCGGAATGAGCAGTTCTTC.

The rearrangement links TRBV7-8 to TRBJ2-5; the D gene could be TRBD1 or TRBD2 (7 bases each). This CDR3 contains 16 residues. Trimming removed 1 base from V and 4 bases from J, with 16 bases in between. Per germline, CDR1 SGHVS and CDR2 FQNEAQ. CDR3 sequence (DNA): TGTGCCAGCAGCTTAGTCGCAGGGGGGGAGAGAGAGACCCAGTACTTC. Translation gives CASSLVAGGERETQYF.